The 26 T cell receptor beta chains given below trace back to one sample, sequenced in a study of blood T cell repertoires in COVID-19. Profiled with immunoSEQ multiplex PCR; TCRdb holds only in-frame clones, not every one. The sample consists of under 150,000 clones, over 60% of them appearing once. Source material: peripheral blood. The source is a man older than 75 with acute or convalescent COVID-19.

The rearrangement links TRBV3-1 (or the pseudogene TRBV3-2) to TRBJ2-3; TRBD1 agrees at 8 bases. V gave up 4 bases and J gave up 5 bases; unmatched junction bases: 5. The V gene's germline CDR1 is LGHDT and CDR2 YNNKEL (reference sequence). The CDR3 contains 14 residues. The CDR3 loop reads CASSPRTGLDTQYF. CDR3 nucleotides: TGTGCCAGCAGCCCCCGGACAGGGTTAGATACGCAGTATTTT.

The CDR3 DNA sequence: TGTGCCACAGGATATAGATACCCCACAGATACGCAGTATTTT. Amino acids: CATGYRYPTDTQYF. J is TRBJ2-3 and V is TRBV6-5; D unresolved. The V end was cut by 10 bases, the J end by 2 bases, with 16 bases between. The germline V gene has CDR1 MNHEY and CDR2 SVGAGI. The CDR3 covers 14 residues.

This chain links TRBV10-2 with TRBJ2-5; D might be TRBD2 (5 bases). Germline lookup yields CDR1 WSHSY and CDR2 SAAADI. The ends were cut back, 0 bases at V and 5 bases at J, with 13 bases in the middle. The CDR3 has 15 amino acids. The DNA of the CDR3 is TGCGCCAGCAGTGAGTCGTTAGGAGGTTTGGAGACCCAGTACTTC. Translated: CASSESLGGLETQYF.

The chain is built from TRBV28 and TRBJ1-5, with 7 nucleotides matching TRBD1. There are 16 residues in the CDR3. The germline V gene has CDR1 MDHEN and CDR2 SYDVKM. Germline trimming cut 3 bases from V and 7 bases from J; bases unmatched to any gene: 12. This CDR3 reads CASSFANRGASQPQHF. As DNA, the CDR3 is TGTGCCAGCAGTTTTGCCAACAGGGGAGCAAGCCAGCCCCAGCATTTT.

The V and J genes are TRBV6-5 and TRBJ2-3; perhaps TRBD2 as D (6 bases). There are 13 residues in the CDR3. Germline-derived CDR1 and CDR2 are MNHEY and SVGAGI. V was shortened by 3 bases and J by 3 bases, with 7 bases between the two germline ends. CDR3 nucleotides: TGTGCCAGCAGTTATCGGGGGACAGATACGCAGTATTTT. It codes for CASSYRGTDTQYF.

For the CDR3, the DNA is TGCGCCAGCAGCCAACAGGGGACAGACTATGGCTACACCTTC. Translation: CASSQQGTDYGYTF. This chain uses TRBV4-1 with TRBJ1-2, with TRBD1 matching over 7 bases. CDR1 is MGHRA and CDR2 is YSYEKL in the germline V gene. The CDR3 is made up of 14 amino acids. V trimming: 2 bases; J trimming: 3 bases; junction bases outside the gene matches: 3.

The gene calls are TRBV14 and TRBJ1-6; perhaps TRBD1 as D (6 bases). The CDR3 runs to 13 residues. V lost 5 bases and J lost 9, with 11 bases in between. Germline V gives CDR1 SGHDN, CDR2 FVKESK. Written as DNA, the CDR3 is TGTGCCAGCAGCTACCAGGGGATTTCACCCCTCCACTTT. Translated: CASSYQGISPLHF.

The sample holds one count of this clone. The chain links TRBV5-1 to TRBJ1-5; D unclear. Germline values: CDR1 SGHRS, CDR2 YFSETQ. CDR3 length: 17 residues. Trimming took 0 bases from V and 0 from J, leaving 13 bases between them. The CDR3 bases are TGCGCCAGCAGCTTGGGGCAGACTCGCAATAGCAATCAGCCCCAGCATTTT. It translates to CASSLGQTRNSNQPQHF.

The chain uses TRBV5-1 and TRBJ1-1, with D unclear. The CDR3 consists of 18 residues. Trimming stripped 0 bases from V and 0 bases from J, with 18 bases between. Germline CDR1 SGHRS, CDR2 YFSETQ. The DNA of the CDR3 is TGCGCCAGCAGCTTGGGGAGTAGAGGGTCGGTCATGAACACTGAAGCTTTCTTT. Its translation is CASSLGSRGSVMNTEAFF.

This clone came up a few times. The rearrangement uses TRBV18 and TRBJ1-3; 10 bases agree with TRBD1. The CDR3 contains 16 residues. CDR1 KGHSH and CDR2 LQKENI come from the germline V gene. V was clipped by 3 bases and J by 2 bases; unmatched bases: 4. The CDR3 bases are TGTGCCAGCTCACCTACCGGGACAGGGGCTGGAAACACCATATATTTT. It is translated as CASSPTGTGAGNTIYF.

The CDR3, as DNA: TGTGCCAGCAGCCGAAACAGGAACTACGAGCAGTACTTC. It translates to CASSRNRNYEQYF. The rearrangement uses TRBV14 and TRBJ2-7, with D possibly being TRBD1 (5 bases). The germline V gene has CDR1 SGHDN and CDR2 FVKESK. V was cut by 4 bases and J by 3 bases, with 10 bases left in between. CDR3 length equals 13 residues.

The CDR3 loop reads CASSPQRGEKSEQFF. The CDR3, as DNA: TGTGCCAGCAGTCCCCAGCGGGGGGAAAAGAGTGAGCAGTTCTTC. The rearrangement uses TRBV25-1 and TRBJ2-1; 9 bases fit TRBD2. With 5 bases clipped from V and 9 bases from J, the junction kept 11 bases outside the gene matches. The germline V gene encodes CDR1 MGHDK and CDR2 SYGVNS. This CDR3 has 15 residues. The full variable domain, completed using reference TRBV25-1 and TRBJ2-1, is EADIYQTPRYLVIGTGKKITLECSQTMGHDKMYWYQQDPGMELHLIHYSYGVNSTEKGDLSSESTVSRIRTEHFPLTLESARPSHTSQYLCASSPQRGEKSEQFFGPGTRLTVL.

The CDR3: CASSQGAGNEQFF. In DNA form, the CDR3 reads TGTGCCAGCAGCCAAGGGGCTGGCAATGAGCAGTTCTTC. The chain has TRBV3-1 (or the pseudogene TRBV3-2) and TRBJ2-1; no clear D gene. The CDR3 extends over 13 amino acids. CDR1 and CDR2 (germline): LGHDT, YNNKEL (reference sequence). V was clipped by 1 base and J by 6 bases, with 7 bases between them.

Written as DNA, the CDR3 is TGTGCCAGCTCACCTCGCGATGGAAACACCATATATTTT. Its protein is CASSPRDGNTIYF. This sequence joins TRBV18 and TRBJ1-3; no reliable D call. The CDR3 sequence is 13 residues long. Trimming took 3 bases from V and 3 from J, leaving 6 bases between them. Germline lookup yields CDR1 KGHSH and CDR2 LQKENI.

The chain carries TRBV4-3 and TRBJ1-2; D may be TRBD1 (5 bases). Deletions cut 0 bases from V and 7 bases from J, with 12 bases between. Per the germline V gene, CDR1 is LGHNA and CDR2 is YSLEER. The CDR3 length is 14 residues. As DNA, the CDR3 is TGCGCCAGCAGCCAAGAACGGGACTCCCTTGGCTACACCTTC. It specifies CASSQERDSLGYTF.

The chain combines TRBV15 with TRBJ2-2; D is undetermined. V shed 0 bases and J shed 2 bases, with 7 bases lying between them. The CDR3 has 15 amino acids. The germline gives CDR1 LNHNV, CDR2 YYDKDF (reference sequence). CDR3 DNA: TGTGCCACCAGCAGAGATGGCCAAAACACCGGGGAGCTGTTTTTT. Amino acids: CATSRDGQNTGELFF.

The rearrangement links TRBV7-9 to TRBJ2-7, with 7 positions matching TRBD1. This CDR3 contains 12 residues. The trim removed 8 bases at V and 4 bases at J, leaving 5 bases unmatched. Germline CDR1 SEHNR, CDR2 FQNEAQ (reference sequence). Here the CDR3 reads CASGQVSYEQYF. CDR3 bases: TGTGCCAGCGGACAGGTTTCGTACGAGCAGTACTTC.

This clone was counted a single time. J is TRBJ1-2 and V is TRBV5-4; D is perhaps TRBD1 (6 bases). This CDR3 comprises 15 residues. With 2 bases removed from V and 4 bases from J, the gap between germline ends came to 15 bases. Per the germline V gene, CDR1 is SGHNT and CDR2 is YYREEE (reference sequence). This CDR3 is CASSLLSGGPYGYTF. DNA of the CDR3: TGTGCCAGCAGCTTATTATCGGGGGGCCCCTATGGCTACACCTTC.

The rearrangement joins TRBV5-1 to TRBJ2-7; maybe TRBD1 (6 bases). CDR3 length: 13 amino acids. Germline V lookup: CDR1 SGHRS, CDR2 YFSETQ. V lost 5 bases to trimming and J lost 2 bases, with 11 bases between them. The CDR3 sequence is CASRTGPTYEQYF. CDR3 in DNA: TGCGCCAGCAGGACAGGACCCACCTACGAGCAGTACTTC.

This chain uses TRBV5-1 with TRBJ2-5; 10 bases are a match to TRBD1. With V trimmed by 3 bases and J by 4 bases, 3 bases remained unmatched. The CDR3 sequence is 14 residues long. The germline CDR1 and CDR2 sequences are SGHRS and YFSETQ. The CDR3 here is CASSSTGGTETQYF. CDR3 in DNA: TGCGCCAGCAGCTCGACAGGGGGCACAGAGACCCAGTACTTC.

The chain uses TRBV4-1 and TRBJ2-7, with D perhaps TRBD2 (6 bases). The V gene lost 1 base and the J gene lost 4 bases, with 8 bases spanning the gap. Looked up from germline, CDR1 is MGHRA and CDR2 is YSYEKL. The CDR3 spans 13 residues. In DNA, the CDR3 is TGCGCCAGCAGCCAAGGGAGGGATTACGAGCAGTACTTC. Residues: CASSQGRDYEQYF.

This chain uses TRBV7-9 with TRBJ2-3, with TRBD1 matching 8 bases. V lost 2 bases, J lost 3 bases, and 16 bases stayed unmatched. CDR3 size: 19 residues. Germline CDR1 and CDR2: SEHNR and FQNEAQ (reference sequence). The CDR3 region is CASSLMGRGLDRATDTQYF. In DNA, the CDR3 is TGTGCCAGCAGCTTAATGGGCCGGGGCCTGGACAGGGCGACAGATACGCAGTATTTT. The complete variable domain, with remaining parts taken from reference TRBV7-9 and TRBJ2-3, reads DTGVSQNPRHKITKRGQNVTFRCDPISEHNRLYWYRQTLGQGPEFLTYFQNEAQLEKSRLLSDRFSAERPKGSFSTLEIQRTEQGDSAMYLCASSLMGRGLDRATDTQYFGPGTRLTVL.

The chain is built from TRBV7-8 and TRBJ1-3; TRBD1 aligns across 7 bases. This CDR3 contains 16 residues. The V segment lost 5 bases and the J segment 3 bases; nucleotides outside the gene matches: 10. Germline V lookup: CDR1 SGHVS, CDR2 FQNEAQ. Here the CDR3 reads CASSTPVTGHGNTIYF. The CDR3 DNA follows: TGTGCCAGCAGCACCCCCGTGACAGGGCATGGAAACACCATATATTTT.

The chain links TRBV7-2 to TRBJ1-6; D possibly corresponds to TRBD1 (5 bases). Germline V lookup: CDR1 SGHTA, CDR2 FQGNSA. The V end lost 5 bases, the J end lost 3 bases, and 11 bases lay between the germline ends. This CDR3 has 15 amino acids. The CDR3: CASSPDGGYNSPLHF. CDR3 DNA: TGTGCCAGCAGCCCAGACGGGGGCTATAATTCACCCCTCCACTTT.

The chain joins TRBV3-1 (or the pseudogene TRBV3-2) to TRBJ2-7, with D possibly TRBD2 on 6 matching bases. CDR3 length: 14 amino acids. V lost 6 bases and J lost 4, with 16 bases in between. The germline CDR1 and CDR2 sequences are LGHDT and YNNKEL (reference sequence). CDR3 nucleotide sequence: TGTGCCAGCAGTCCTGACTTCGGGGGTTACGAGCAGTACTTC. It specifies CASSPDFGGYEQYF.

The rearrangement uses TRBV14 and TRBJ2-2; 9 bases are a match to TRBD1. The length of the CDR3 is 14 residues. With 4 bases clipped from V and 6 bases from J, the junction kept 3 bases outside the gene matches. The V gene's germline CDR1 is SGHDN and CDR2 FVKESK. CDR3 sequence (DNA): TGTGCCAGCAGCCGGGACAGGGTGTCCGGGGAGCTGTTTTTT. Its translation: CASSRDRVSGELFF.